This T cell receptor beta chain was obtained from a study of blood T cell repertoires in COVID-19. Per the germline V gene, CDR1 is SGHVS and CDR2 is FQNEAQ. After removal of 2 bases from V and 0 bases from J, the junction contained 3 bases not matched to a gene. There are 16 residues in the CDR3. The assay was immunoSEQ multiplex PCR, and TCRdb's table has in-frame clones only and misses some. The sample contains about 270,000 clones, roughly 84% of which appear only once. The sequenced sample was peripheral blood. The chain has TRBV7-8 and TRBJ2-2; TRBD2 matches 7 bases. The TCR was taken from a woman in her late teens or twenties with acute or convalescent COVID-19. CDR3 nucleotides: TGTGCCAGCAGCTTATGGGGGGGACCGAACACCGGGGAGCTGTTTTTT. Amino acids: CASSLWGGPNTGELFF.